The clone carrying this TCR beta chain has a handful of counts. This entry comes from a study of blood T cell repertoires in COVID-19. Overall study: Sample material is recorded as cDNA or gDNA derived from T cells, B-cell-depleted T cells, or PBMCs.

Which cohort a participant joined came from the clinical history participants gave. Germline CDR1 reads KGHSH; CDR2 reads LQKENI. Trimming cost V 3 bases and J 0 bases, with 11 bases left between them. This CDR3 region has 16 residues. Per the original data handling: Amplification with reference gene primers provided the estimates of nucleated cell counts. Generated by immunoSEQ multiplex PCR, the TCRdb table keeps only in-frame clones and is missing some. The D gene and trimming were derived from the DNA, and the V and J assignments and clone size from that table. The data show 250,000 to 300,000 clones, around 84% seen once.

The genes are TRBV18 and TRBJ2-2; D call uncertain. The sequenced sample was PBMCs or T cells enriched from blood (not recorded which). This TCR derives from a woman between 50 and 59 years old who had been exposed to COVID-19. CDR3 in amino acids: CASSPRPTSNTGELFF. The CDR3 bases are TGTGCCAGCTCACCTCGACCGACTTCGAACACCGGGGAGCTGTTTTTT.